The 25 T cell receptor beta chains presented below share a single source sample, sequenced in a study of cytomegalovirus exposure and HLA in healthy donors. A multiplex PCR was run with 60 Vbeta primers and 13 Jbeta primers. The data were produced by immunoSEQ multiplex PCR, yet TCRdb's version contains in-frame clones alone and is incomplete. The sample lists fewer than 250,000 clones; over 80% were seen once. The sequenced sample consisted of PBMCs. The source of these receptors is a boy between 2 and 10 years old in good health and CMV-seronegative.

The table lists this clone with a few counts. The gene calls are TRBV6-1 and TRBJ1-2; possibly TRBD1 for D (5 bases). The germline V gene encodes CDR1 MNHNS and CDR2 SASEGT. The CDR3 totals 10 residues. V dropped 11 bases and J dropped 4 bases, with 8 bases sitting between them. This chain's CDR3 is CAAGGYGYTF. For the CDR3, the DNA is TGTGCCGCCGGGGGCTATGGCTACACCTTC.

The DNA for the CDR3 is TGTGCCAGCGGCGAACAGGGTACCGGGGCCAACGTCCTGACTTTC. This codes for CASGEQGTGANVLTF. The gene calls are TRBV6-5 and TRBJ2-6; D may be TRBD1 (6 bases). Germline lookup yields CDR1 MNHEY and CDR2 SVGAGI. V was clipped by 8 bases and J by 4 bases, with 15 bases between them. The CDR3 covers 15 residues.

The rearrangement uses TRBV30 and TRBJ2-3, with TRBD2 as a possible D gene (5 bases). Germline CDR1 reads GTSNPN; CDR2 reads SVGIG (reference sequence). This CDR3 region has 13 residues. The V gene lost 1 base and the J gene lost 3 bases, with 8 bases spanning the gap. CDR3 residues: CAWSGRLTDTQYF. The DNA for the CDR3 is TGTGCCTGGAGTGGGAGGTTGACAGATACGCAGTATTTT.

The gene calls are TRBV5-1 and TRBJ2-3; the D is unclear. The CDR3 length is 14 residues. Trimming cost V 4 bases and J 6 bases, with 15 bases left between them. Germline CDR1 and CDR2: SGHRS and YFSETQ. CDR3 sequence reads: CASSVDALRDTQYF. The DNA for the CDR3 is TGCGCCAGCAGCGTGGACGCCCTGAGGGATACGCAGTATTTT.

The chain uses TRBV29-1 and TRBJ1-1, with 9 nucleotides matching TRBD1. This CDR3 is 13 amino acids long. V lost 4 bases, J lost 3 bases, and 3 bases stayed unmatched. Germline V gene lookup returns CDR1 SQVTM and CDR2 ANQGSEA. The CDR3: CSVGQGGDTEAFF. In DNA form, the CDR3 reads TGCAGCGTTGGACAGGGGGGGGACACTGAAGCTTTCTTT. Filled out from reference TRBV29-1 and TRBJ1-1, the complete variable domain reads SAVISQKPSRDICQRGTSLTIQCQVDSQVTMMFWYRQQPGQSLTLIATANQGSEATYESGFVIDKFPISRPNLTFSTLTVSNMSPEDSSIYLCSVGQGGDTEAFFGQGTRLTVV.

This clone was seen a single time. This sequence joins TRBV5-1 and TRBJ1-4, with a possible D match to TRBD1 (6 bases). This CDR3 comprises 15 residues. With 3 bases removed from V and 2 bases from J, the gap between germline ends came to 11 bases. The germline V gene has CDR1 SGHRS and CDR2 YFSETQ. The CDR3 DNA reads TGCGCCAGCAGCTCGGGGGGCGCGACTAATGAAAAACTGTTTTTT. Its protein product is CASSSGGATNEKLFF.

The chain employs TRBV5-4 and TRBJ1-1; D unclear. V lost 0 bases and J 4 bases, leaving 16 bases between the germline ends. The germline gives CDR1 SGHNT, CDR2 YYREEE (reference sequence). The CDR3 has 16 residues. CDR3 protein: CASSLGLPLEGTEAFF. CDR3 DNA sequence: TGTGCCAGCAGCTTGGGACTTCCGTTAGAGGGCACTGAAGCTTTCTTT. Filled out from reference TRBV5-4 and TRBJ1-1, the complete variable domain reads ETGVTQSPTHLIKTRGQQVTLRCSSQSGHNTVSWYQQALGQGPQFIFQYYREEENGRGNFPPRFSGLQFPNYSSELNVNALELDDSALYLCASSLGLPLEGTEAFFGQGTRLTVV.

The genes are TRBV7-9 and TRBJ2-3; D remains ambiguous. The CDR3 sequence is 15 residues long. Per the germline V gene, CDR1 is SEHNR and CDR2 is FQNEAQ (reference sequence). The ends were cut back, 2 bases at V and 3 bases at J, with 12 bases in the middle. CDR3 sequence (DNA): TGTGCCAGCAGCTTAATTTTGGCGGTTACAGATACGCAGTATTTT. This codes for CASSLILAVTDTQYF.

This clone has just a few counts. The chain is built from TRBV2 and TRBJ1-1; 7 bases align to TRBD1. The length of the CDR3 is 14 residues. Germline V gene sequence: CDR1 SNHLY, CDR2 FYNNEI. Trimming took 5 bases from V and 5 from J; bases not matched to a gene: 8. This CDR3 reads CASSSRQGGTEAFF. CDR3 bases: TGTGCCAGCAGTTCACGACAGGGTGGGACTGAAGCTTTCTTT.

The chain uses TRBV7-9 and TRBJ2-1; D gene uncertain. This CDR3 is 13 amino acids long. Germline CDR1 is SEHNR and CDR2 is FQNEAQ (reference sequence). Trimming removed 6 bases from V and 4 bases from J, with 10 bases in between. The CDR3 is CASRLKNYNEQFF. DNA for the CDR3: TGTGCCAGCAGACTAAAGAATTACAATGAGCAGTTCTTC.

This chain joins TRBV30 and TRBJ2-1; D is possibly TRBD2 (6 bases). The germline V gene has CDR1 GTSNPN and CDR2 SVGIG (reference sequence). This CDR3 comprises 16 residues. V lost 3 bases, J lost 2 bases, and 17 bases lay in between. In DNA, the CDR3 is TGTGCCTGGAGAACCGCGGGGAGGTGGGCCTACAATGAGCAGTTCTTC. Protein product: CAWRTAGRWAYNEQFF.

This sequence joins TRBV14 and TRBJ1-2, with 7 bases matching TRBD1. The trim removed 3 bases at V and 5 bases at J, leaving 3 bases unmatched. This CDR3 has 13 residues. Germline CDR1 reads SGHDN; CDR2 reads FVKESK. The DNA of the CDR3 is TGTGCCAGCAGCCAGGACAGGATATATGGCTACACCTTC. Protein sequence: CASSQDRIYGYTF. Combining the CDR3 with reference TRBV14 and TRBJ1-2 gives the whole variable domain EAGVTQFPSHSVIEKGQTVTLRCDPISGHDNLYWYRRVMGKEIKFLLHFVKESKQDESGMPNNRFLAERTGGTYSTLKVQPAELEDSGVYFCASSQDRIYGYTFGSGTRLTVV.

This clone has a handful of counts. V gene TRBV4-1 combines with J gene TRBJ1-2, with D perhaps matching TRBD1 (6 bases). Trimming removed 7 bases at V and 2 bases at J, with 17 bases between. This CDR3 is 15 amino acids long. CDR1 is MGHRA and CDR2 is YSYEKL in the germline V gene. CDR3 sequence reads: CASTRTTGVNYGYTF. In nucleotides, the CDR3 is TGCGCCAGCACGCGAACGACAGGAGTAAACTATGGCTACACCTTC.

This clone was seen a single time. The chain carries TRBV4-1 and TRBJ2-5; 10 positions agree with TRBD1. V was pared by 1 base and J by 5 bases, with 4 bases of the junction left unmatched. CDR3 length: 15 amino acids. Germline CDR1 MGHRA, CDR2 YSYEKL. CDR3 nucleotide sequence: TGCGCCAGCAGCCAAGGACAGGGGGCTTGGGAGACCCAGTACTTC. Protein sequence: CASSQGQGAWETQYF.

The rearrangement uses TRBV2 and TRBJ2-7; TRBD2 matches 10 bases. Germline CDR1 SNHLY, CDR2 FYNNEI. CDR3 size: 13 residues. V gave up 7 bases and J gave up 5 bases; unmatched junction bases: 5. In DNA form, the CDR3 reads TGTGCCAGCACTAGCGGGAGTTTAAACGAGCAGTACTTC. This gives the protein CASTSGSLNEQYF.

The chain employs TRBV19 and TRBJ1-1; weak D call: TRBD1 (5 bases). The CDR3 runs 15 residues. CDR1 and CDR2 (germline): LNHDA, SQIVND (reference sequence). The germline V and J ends were trimmed by 0 bases and 2 bases, with 10 bases remaining between them. The CDR3 nucleotides read TGTGCCAGTAGTATAGAGGGGCGGTACAACACTGAAGCTTTCTTT. The encoded protein is CASSIEGRYNTEAFF.

This clone was seen a single time. This chain joins TRBV27 and TRBJ2-3; 9 bases align to TRBD2. Germline V gives CDR1 MNHEY, CDR2 SMNVEV (reference sequence). The CDR3 runs 19 residues. J lost 1 base, V lost 6 bases, and 17 bases had no gene match. For the CDR3, the DNA is TGTGCCAGCAGCTCTCGTTGGAGCGGGGGGACCCAAGGCACAGATACGCAGTATTTT. Protein product: CASSSRWSGGTQGTDTQYF.

V usage is TRBV6-6 and J usage is TRBJ2-3; D is unclear. The CDR3 extends over 16 amino acids. Germline assignment: CDR1 MNHNY and CDR2 SVGAGI (reference sequence). V was cut by 7 bases and J by 0 bases, with 17 bases left in between. CDR3 in amino acids: CASNPSGLSSTDTQYF. The CDR3 DNA is TGTGCCAGCAATCCCTCTGGCTTATCTAGCACAGATACGCAGTATTTT.

This sequence joins TRBV6-5 and TRBJ2-2, with D tentatively TRBD1 (6 bases). The CDR3 totals 13 residues. V dropped 5 bases and J dropped 6 bases, with 10 bases sitting between them. CDR1 is MNHEY, CDR2 SVGAGI, per germline. The DNA of the CDR3 is TGTGCCAGCAGTCCATCAGGGGCCGGGGAGCTGTTTTTT. This gives the protein CASSPSGAGELFF.

J is TRBJ2-3 and V is TRBV18; a weak D match, TRBD2 (6 bases). CDR3 length: 15 residues. V lost 2 bases and J 0 bases, leaving 9 bases between the germline ends. Germline loops: CDR1 KGHSH, CDR2 LQKENI. CDR3: CASSPGGISTDTQYF. The CDR3 region has the DNA TGTGCCAGCTCACCAGGAGGGATTAGCACAGATACGCAGTATTTT.

The chain employs TRBV4-1 and TRBJ1-2, with a tentative D call TRBD1 (5 bases). CDR1 and CDR2 (germline): MGHRA, YSYEKL. Trimming left V 2 bases short and J 7 bases short, with 17 bases between. CDR3 size: 15 residues. CDR3 protein: CASSQMSTVSSGYTF. In DNA, the CDR3 is TGCGCCAGCAGCCAAATGTCGACAGTCTCTAGTGGCTACACCTTC.

V and J are TRBV15 and TRBJ2-3; a weak D match, TRBD2 (6 bases). Germline V CDR1 and CDR2: LNHNV, YYDKDF (reference sequence). Trimming stripped 1 base from V and 1 base from J, with 9 bases between. This CDR3 has 15 amino acids. CDR3 sequence reads: CATSRGGEGTDTQYF. CDR3 bases: TGTGCCACCAGCAGAGGGGGGGAAGGCACAGATACGCAGTATTTT. Full variable domain (rest looked up from reference TRBV15 and TRBJ2-3): DAMVIQNPRYQVTQFGKPVTLSCSQTLNHNVMYWYQQKSSQAPKLLFHYYDKDFNNEADTPDNFQSRRPNTSFCFLDIRSPGLGDTAMYLCATSRGGEGTDTQYFGPGTRLTVL.

V is TRBV2 and J is TRBJ2-3, with 9 nucleotides matching TRBD2. The germline CDR1 and CDR2 sequences are SNHLY and FYNNEI. The CDR3 spans 15 residues. V was pared by 6 bases and J by 3 bases, with 7 bases of the junction left unmatched. The CDR3 is CASRARGGGTDTQYF. The CDR3 DNA reads as TGTGCCAGCAGGGCGCGGGGGGGCGGTACAGATACGCAGTATTTT.

J is TRBJ2-3 and V is TRBV29-1; 13 bases map to TRBD2. The V gene end was trimmed by 4 bases and the J gene end by 0 bases; junction bases not matched to a gene: 16. The CDR3 consists of 20 residues. CDR1 SQVTM and CDR2 ANQGSEA come from the germline V gene. For the CDR3, the DNA is TGCAGCGTTGTGGGGGGGGAGTGGACTAGCGGGAGAGCTAGCACAGATACGCAGTATTTT. It codes for CSVVGGEWTSGRASTDTQYF.

V usage is TRBV19 and J usage is TRBJ1-4, with TRBD1 matching 7 bases. The CDR3 is 14 amino acids. CDR1 LNHDA and CDR2 SQIVND come from the germline V gene (reference sequence). The trim removed 1 base at V and 8 bases at J, leaving 4 bases unmatched. The DNA of the CDR3 is TGTGCCAGTAGTATAGGGGACAGTGGAGAAAAACTGTTTTTT. This codes for CASSIGDSGEKLFF.